These 18 T cell receptor beta chains originate from one sample sequenced in a study of cytomegalovirus exposure and HLA in healthy donors. Use of 60 Vbeta and 13 Jbeta primers characterized the PCR. TCRdb keeps only in-frame clones here, not all; method: immunoSEQ multiplex PCR. The data hold around 120,000 clones, with around four fifths observed a single time. The sequenced sample consisted of PBMCs. These receptors originate from a boy younger than 18 in good health and CMV-seronegative.

This clone has only one observation. The chain has TRBV6-1 and TRBJ2-3; D unclear. V was trimmed by 7 bases and J by 6 bases, leaving 11 bases between them. Germline V gene sequence: CDR1 MNHNS, CDR2 SASEGT. The CDR3 is 12 amino acids. Here the CDR3 reads CASTSLGDTQYF. CDR3 DNA: TGTGCCAGCACCTCCCTCGGTGATACGCAGTATTTT.

This clone appeared a single time. The V call is TRBV9, the J call TRBJ2-3, with D perhaps matching TRBD2 (6 bases). The CDR3 extends over 15 amino acids. CDR1 is SGDLS, CDR2 YYNGEE, per germline. Trimming removed 2 bases from V and 5 bases from J, with 15 bases in between. CDR3 nucleotide sequence: TGTGCCAGCAGCGTCCCGAGCGGGCCGGGAGATACGCAGTATTTT. This translates into CASSVPSGPGDTQYF.

The V and J genes are TRBV18 and TRBJ2-1, with 10 bases aligning to TRBD2. Unmatched junction bases numbered 3, after V lost 0 bases and J lost 7 bases. The V gene's germline CDR1 is KGHSH and CDR2 LQKENI. CDR3 length: 15 residues. Here the CDR3 DNA reads TGTGCCAGCTCACCACCGGTAGCGGGAGGAAATGAGCAGTTCTTC. Translating gives CASSPPVAGGNEQFF. Complete variable domain (other parts from reference TRBV18 and TRBJ2-1): NAGVMQNPRHLVRRRGQEARLRCSPMKGHSHVYWYRQLPEEGLKFMVYLQKENIIDESGMPKERFSAEFPKEGPSILRIQQVVRGDSAAYFCASSPPVAGGNEQFFGPGTRLTVL.

V usage is TRBV6-5 and J usage is TRBJ1-1; unclear D gene. V was cut by 0 bases and J by 5 bases, with 13 bases left in between. CDR1 MNHEY and CDR2 SVGAGI come from the germline V gene. The CDR3 contains 15 residues. CDR3 sequence (DNA): TGTGCCAGCAGTTACTCGACACACCAAGGAACTGAAGCTTTCTTT. Residues: CASSYSTHQGTEAFF.

The chain recombines TRBV27 with TRBJ2-7; 8 nucleotides line up with TRBD1. This CDR3 contains 15 residues. The ends lost 2 bases at V and 0 bases at J; junction bases unmatched: 3. Germline assignment: CDR1 MNHEY and CDR2 SMNVEV (reference sequence). CDR3 in DNA: TGTGCCAGCAGTTTAAGGACAGGGACCTCCTACGAGCAGTACTTC. Encoded protein: CASSLRTGTSYEQYF.

This chain uses TRBV4-1 with TRBJ2-2; D ambiguous. V was shortened by 4 bases and J by 3 bases, with 3 bases between the two germline ends. The CDR3 length is 12 residues. CDR1 and CDR2 from the germline V gene are MGHRA and YSYEKL. CDR3 sequence: CASSPDTGELFF. CDR3 sequence (DNA): TGCGCCAGCAGCCCCGACACCGGGGAGCTGTTTTTT.

This rearrangement joins TRBV5-4 to TRBJ2-7, with D perhaps matching TRBD2 (6 bases). The CDR3 covers 13 residues. The V end was cut by 4 bases, the J end by 5 bases, with 13 bases between. Germline CDR1 reads SGHNT; CDR2 reads YYREEE (reference sequence). The CDR3 DNA is TGTGCCAGCAGCGACGGGGGAGAAGACGAGCAGTACTTC. It yields the protein CASSDGGEDEQYF.

The V gene is TRBV2, the J gene TRBJ2-6; D unresolved. The germline CDR1 and CDR2 sequences are SNHLY and FYNNEI. V dropped 2 bases and J dropped 0 bases, with 11 bases sitting between them. The CDR3 spans 17 residues. The CDR3 coding sequence is TGTGCCAGCAGTGAACGGCAGGTCCGCTCTGGGGCCAACGTCCTGACTTTC. Translating it yields CASSERQVRSGANVLTF.

The V gene is TRBV4-1, the J gene TRBJ2-7, with D maybe TRBD2 (6 bases). Germline assignment: CDR1 MGHRA and CDR2 YSYEKL. The CDR3 loop spans 15 amino acids. Trimming stripped 1 base from V and 1 base from J, with 11 bases between. The CDR3 here is CASSQGDWRSYEQYF. CDR3 DNA: TGCGCCAGCAGCCAAGGGGACTGGAGATCCTACGAGCAGTACTTC.

CDR3 sequence reads: CASSNPGTEYGYTF. CDR3 bases: TGTGCCAGCAGCAACCCGGGGACAGAATATGGCTACACCTTC. The chain joins TRBV7-9 to TRBJ1-2; TRBD1 agrees at 7 bases. Germline trimming cut 5 bases from V and 5 bases from J; bases unmatched to any gene: 8. Germline CDR1 SEHNR, CDR2 FQNEAQ (reference sequence). The CDR3 extends over 14 amino acids. The entire variable domain, with the rest obtained from reference TRBV7-9 and TRBJ1-2, is as follows: DTGVSQNPRHKITKRGQNVTFRCDPISEHNRLYWYRQTLGQGPEFLTYFQNEAQLEKSRLLSDRFSAERPKGSFSTLEIQRTEQGDSAMYLCASSNPGTEYGYTFGSGTRLTVV.

The rearrangement links TRBV5-1 to TRBJ2-5, with TRBD2 matching over 15 bases. The CDR3 sequence is 16 residues long. The germline V gene encodes CDR1 SGHRS and CDR2 YFSETQ. The V gene end was trimmed by 1 base and the J gene end by 5 bases; junction bases not matched to a gene: 3. DNA of the CDR3: TGCGCCAGCAGCTTGCATGGACTAGCGGGAGGGGAGACCCAGTACTTC. This codes for CASSLHGLAGGETQYF.

This clone was seen a few times. J is TRBJ1-2 and V is TRBV5-6; D call uncertain. V lost 1 base and J 8 bases, leaving 6 bases between the germline ends. Germline lookup yields CDR1 SGHDT and CDR2 YYEEEE. The length of the CDR3 is 11 residues. This chain's CDR3 is CASSLNGGYTF. The CDR3, as DNA: TGTGCCAGCAGCTTGAATGGCGGCTACACCTTC.

The chain couples TRBV18 to TRBJ2-7; D gene ambiguous. The V gene's germline CDR1 is KGHSH and CDR2 LQKENI. V shed 8 bases and J shed 5 bases, with 19 bases lying between them. This CDR3 comprises 14 residues. CDR3 in amino acids: CASASASPMDEQYF. The CDR3 DNA follows: TGTGCCAGCGCAAGCGCGTCCCCTATGGACGAGCAGTACTTC. The whole variable domain, remainder taken from reference TRBV18 and TRBJ2-7, is NAGVMQNPRHLVRRRGQEARLRCSPMKGHSHVYWYRQLPEEGLKFMVYLQKENIIDESGMPKERFSAEFPKEGPSILRIQQVVRGDSAAYFCASASASPMDEQYFGPGTRLTVT.

This chain connects TRBV27 to TRBJ1-1; TRBD1 agrees at 10 bases. Germline trimming cut 5 bases from V and 4 bases from J; bases unmatched to any gene: 7. The CDR3 is made up of 15 amino acids. Germline V lookup: CDR1 MNHEY, CDR2 SMNVEV (reference sequence). In nucleotides, the CDR3 is TGTGCCAGCAGTCTCTTCGGGACAGGGGTCACTGAAGCTTTCTTT. Protein sequence: CASSLFGTGVTEAFF.

This sequence joins TRBV11-2 and TRBJ2-1; a weak D match, TRBD2 (5 bases). Germline V gene sequence: CDR1 SGHAT, CDR2 FQNNGV. The CDR3 is 12 residues long. The germline V and J ends were trimmed by 0 bases and 8 bases, with 5 bases remaining between them. The CDR3 sequence: CASSLERDEQFF. Written as DNA, the CDR3 is TGTGCCAGCAGCTTAGAGCGGGATGAGCAGTTCTTC.

This clone showed up just a few times. The chain uses TRBV2 and TRBJ2-2; D unresolved. Trimming pared 10 bases from V and 0 bases from J, leaving 6 bases between. Germline V gene data show CDR1 as SNHLY and CDR2 as FYNNEI. The CDR3 has 12 amino acids. The CDR3 spells CATPANTGELFF. In DNA, the CDR3 is TGTGCCACCCCCGCGAACACCGGGGAGCTGTTTTTT.

CDR3 nucleotide sequence: TGTGCCAGTAGTATACCGGGACAGGGTGGCACTGAAGCTTTCTTT. It codes for CASSIPGQGGTEAFF. The V gene is TRBV19, the J gene TRBJ1-1, with 9 bases aligning to TRBD1. Per germline, CDR1 LNHDA and CDR2 SQIVND (reference sequence). V was clipped by 2 bases and J by 4 bases; unmatched bases: 5. This CDR3 spans 15 amino acids.

This clone was seen only a few times. This chain joins TRBV5-1 and TRBJ1-4; weak D call: TRBD1 (6 bases). The CDR3 is 14 amino acids. Between the trimmed V and J ends, which lost 4 bases and 8 bases, there was a span of 15 bases. Germline V gene lookup returns CDR1 SGHRS and CDR2 YFSETQ. CDR3 coding DNA: TGCGCCAGCAGCCCCGGGACAAATCAAGAAAAACTGTTTTTT. It is translated as CASSPGTNQEKLFF.